This T cell receptor beta chain was profiled in a study of immune reconstitution after stem cell transplant in scleroderma (dated by TCRdb to the late 2010s). This clonotype counts as medium-sized (0.01 to 0.1%). Its recognized antigen is unknown. Per-base quality was not reported, and no clone a single base away is much larger than it. The library was produced with RT-PCR. Instrument on record: Illumina MiSeq. TCRdb ran its own pipeline on the public reads, namely fastp trimming at Q25 and MiXCR clone calling, and kept in-frame beta chains. Rows are combined by CDR3 protein, so each entry shows the most common genes and DNA. Across this sample there are around 2,000 distinct CDR3 sequences, with about 7% seen only once. Clones ranked in the top ten supply 10% to 15% of the sample. The CDR3, cysteine through phenylalanine, is 11 amino acids long. The CDR3 DNA has 33 bases and is translated from base 1. V sheds 1 base and J sheds 6 bases, leaving 3 bases between their ends. Sequences MGHDK (CDR1) and SYGVNS (CDR2) are obtained from the germline V gene.

The V gene is TRBV25-1 and the J gene is TRBJ1-2; too little of a D gene remains to name it. Collection took place before or after autologous hematopoietic stem cell transplantation (not recorded which). This TCR derives from a male donor with systemic sclerosis. CDR3 sequence: CASSEWDGYTF. The nucleotide sequence reads as follows: TGTGCCAGCAGTGAATGGGATGGCTACACCTTC.